These 8 T cell receptor beta chains share one sample of origin, sequenced in a study of T cell repertoires in cytomegalovirus infection. TCRdb itself ran the reads through MiXCR, one entry per CDR3 protein. The table includes more than 650,000 distinct CDR3 sequences, 35% detected once. The sample comprised PBMCs. The receptors here all came from a human donor in good health (CMV status not recorded). Some clones in this sample may be carry-over from other donors' samples.

This clonotype has a count of ten or more. The J gene is TRBJ1-6, the V gene TRBV7-2; 7 nucleotides align to TRBD1. Germline V CDR1 and CDR2: SGHTA, FQGNSA. The V segment lost 3 bases and the J segment 8 bases; nucleotides outside the gene matches: 10. CDR3 size: 16 residues. CDR3 nucleotide sequence: TGTGCCAGCAGCTTCCTCATGGGACAGCCTGATTCACCCCTCCACTTT. Amino acid sequence: CASSFLMGQPDSPLHF.

To note about this clonotype: This likely comes from a read error, as the CDR3 has no conserved phenylalanine or tryptophan at its end. V gene TRBV19 combines with J gene TRBJ2-7, with D possibly being TRBD1 (6 bases). V was shortened by 3 bases and J by 5 bases, with 17 bases between the two germline ends. CDR3 length: 15 amino acids. Germline assignment: CDR1 LNHDA and CDR2 SQIVND (reference sequence). In DNA, the CDR3 is TGTGCCAGTAGTATTTCTGGGGGCGCACTAGACGAGCAGTACTTA. Its translation is CASSISGGALDEQYL.

This CDR3 reads CASSYPPPSLGQQYEQYF. The CDR3 bases are TGTGCCAGCAGTTACCCCCCCCCCTCCCTGGGACAGCAATACGAGCAGTACTTC. V usage is TRBV6-5 and J usage is TRBJ2-7, with 7 bases fitting TRBD1. Germline CDR1 and CDR2: MNHEY and SVGAGI. The CDR3 consists of 18 residues. Trimming removed 2 bases from V and 4 bases from J; junction bases left unmatched: 17.

This clonotype has more than one count but fewer than ten. The J gene is TRBJ2-1, the V gene TRBV6-2 or TRBV6-3, with a tentative D call TRBD1 (6 bases). The germline CDR1 and CDR2 sequences are MNHEY and SVGEGT. The CDR3 is 15 residues long. V lost 3 bases, J lost 3 bases, and 12 bases lay in between. Here the CDR3 reads CASSYYRRGYNEQFF. Here the CDR3 DNA reads TGTGCCAGCAGTTATTACCGCAGGGGCTACAATGAGCAGTTCTTC.

Only a few counts were recorded for this clonotype. The CDR3 DNA reads TGTGCCTGGAGCCTGATTGGGTCAGGGTGGGAACAAGAGACCCAGTACTTC. Amino acid sequence: CAWSLIGSGWEQETQYF. The J gene is TRBJ2-5, the V gene TRBV30; D is possibly TRBD1 (5 bases). CDR3 length: 17 amino acids. The germline gives CDR1 GTSNPN, CDR2 SVGIG (reference sequence). Trimming took off 3 bases at V and 2 bases at J, with 22 bases between the two ends.

In this sample, this clonotype turned up a few times. The V gene is TRBV20-1, the J gene TRBJ2-7, with 13 nucleotides matching TRBD2. This CDR3 region has 15 residues. V shed 3 bases, J shed 5 bases, and the junction held 7 bases outside the gene matches. The germline CDR1 and CDR2 sequences are DFQATT and SNEGSKA (reference sequence). CDR3 amino acids: CSASLGTSGTDEQYF. CDR3 nucleotides: TGCAGTGCTAGCCTCGGGACTAGCGGGACGGACGAGCAGTACTTC.

This clonotype has more than one count but fewer than ten. The DNA is left out, because the CDR3 cannot be placed on it with certainty; the CDR3 is given as TCRdb lists it. V gene TRBV7-5 combines with J gene TRBJ1-4; TRBD1, the D gene given by the table, was not confirmed from the DNA. TRBV7-5 is a pseudogene segment. The CDR3 spans 19 amino acids, including both terminal residues. The CDR3 loop reads CISVPEVGVARGSPEKLFF.

In this sample, this clonotype turned up a few times. The rearrangement joins TRBV28 to TRBJ2-7; no firm D call. The V gene's germline CDR1 is MDHEN and CDR2 SYDVKM. V was trimmed by 7 bases and J by 6 bases, leaving 13 bases between them. The CDR3 length is 12 residues. This CDR3 reads CASTDYASEQYF. The CDR3 DNA is TGTGCCAGCACTGATTATGCTAGCGAGCAGTACTTC.